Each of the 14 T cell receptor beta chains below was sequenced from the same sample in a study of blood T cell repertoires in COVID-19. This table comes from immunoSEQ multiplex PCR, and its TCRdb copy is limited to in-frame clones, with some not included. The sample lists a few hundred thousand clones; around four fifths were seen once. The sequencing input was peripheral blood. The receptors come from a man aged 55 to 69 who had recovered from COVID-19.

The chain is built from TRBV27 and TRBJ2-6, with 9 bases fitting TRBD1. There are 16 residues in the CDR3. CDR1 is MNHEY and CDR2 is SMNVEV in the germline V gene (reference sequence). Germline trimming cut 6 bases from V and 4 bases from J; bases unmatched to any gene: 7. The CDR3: CASSRWTGAGANVLTF. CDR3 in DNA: TGTGCCAGCAGCCGCTGGACAGGGGCAGGGGCCAACGTCCTGACTTTC. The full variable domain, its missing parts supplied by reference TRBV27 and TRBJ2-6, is EAQVTQNPRYLITVTGKKLTVTCSQNMNHEYMSWYRQDPGLGLRQIYYSMNVEVTDKGDVPEGYKVSRKEKRNFPLILESPSPNQTSLYFCASSRWTGAGANVLTFGAGSRLTVL.

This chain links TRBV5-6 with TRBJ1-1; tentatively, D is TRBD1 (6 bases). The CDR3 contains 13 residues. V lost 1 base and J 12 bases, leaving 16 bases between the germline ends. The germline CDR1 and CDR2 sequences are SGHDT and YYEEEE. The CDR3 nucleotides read TGTGCCAGCAGCTTGAGGCAGGGGCCCGACCCTTTCTTT. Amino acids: CASSLRQGPDPFF.

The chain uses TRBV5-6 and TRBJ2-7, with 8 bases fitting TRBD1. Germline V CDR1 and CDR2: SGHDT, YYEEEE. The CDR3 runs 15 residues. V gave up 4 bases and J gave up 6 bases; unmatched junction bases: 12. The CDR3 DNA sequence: TGTGCCAGCAGCGGGCCGGGACAGGTGGTTATCGAGCAGTACTTC. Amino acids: CASSGPGQVVIEQYF.

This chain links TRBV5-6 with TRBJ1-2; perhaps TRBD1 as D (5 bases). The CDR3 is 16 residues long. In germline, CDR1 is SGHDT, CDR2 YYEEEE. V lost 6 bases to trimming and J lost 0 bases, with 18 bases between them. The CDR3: CASTIRGDSTNYGYTF. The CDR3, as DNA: TGTGCCAGCACCATCCGGGGGGATAGTACTAACTATGGCTACACCTTC.

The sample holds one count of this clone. CDR3 amino acids: CAADQGTAKPLTEAFF. The CDR3 coding sequence is TGTGCCGCGGACCAGGGGACCGCCAAACCCCTCACTGAAGCTTTCTTT. V and J are TRBV10-3 and TRBJ1-1, with a weak D call TRBD1 (6 bases). V lost 11 bases, J lost 4 bases, and 26 bases lay in between. Germline assignment: CDR1 ENHRY and CDR2 SYGVKD. CDR3 length equals 16 residues.

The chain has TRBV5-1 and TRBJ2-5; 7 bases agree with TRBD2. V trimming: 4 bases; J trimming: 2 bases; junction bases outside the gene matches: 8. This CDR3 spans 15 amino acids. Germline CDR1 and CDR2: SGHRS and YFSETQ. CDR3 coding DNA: TGCGCCAGCAGCCCGGACGGGACTATACAAGAGACCCAGTACTTC. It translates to CASSPDGTIQETQYF.

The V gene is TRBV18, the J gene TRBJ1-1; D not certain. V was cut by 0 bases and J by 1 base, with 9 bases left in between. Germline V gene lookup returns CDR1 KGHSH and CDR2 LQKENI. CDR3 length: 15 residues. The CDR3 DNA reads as TGTGCCAGCTCACCACCCAACGGTAAGAACACTGAAGCTTTCTTT. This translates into CASSPPNGKNTEAFF.

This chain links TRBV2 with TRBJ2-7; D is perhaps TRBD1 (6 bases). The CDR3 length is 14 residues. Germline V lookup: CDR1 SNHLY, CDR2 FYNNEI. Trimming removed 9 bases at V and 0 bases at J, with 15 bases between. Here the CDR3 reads CASRQVSISYEQYF. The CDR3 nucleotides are TGTGCCAGTCGACAGGTTTCAATCTCCTACGAGCAGTACTTC.

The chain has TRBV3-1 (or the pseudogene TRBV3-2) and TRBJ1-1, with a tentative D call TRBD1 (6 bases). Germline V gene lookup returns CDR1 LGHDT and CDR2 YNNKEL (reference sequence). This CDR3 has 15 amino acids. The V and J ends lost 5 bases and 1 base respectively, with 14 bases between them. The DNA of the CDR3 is TGTGCCAGCAGCAGACGGACAGTGAGGAACACTGAAGCTTTCTTT. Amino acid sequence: CASSRRTVRNTEAFF.

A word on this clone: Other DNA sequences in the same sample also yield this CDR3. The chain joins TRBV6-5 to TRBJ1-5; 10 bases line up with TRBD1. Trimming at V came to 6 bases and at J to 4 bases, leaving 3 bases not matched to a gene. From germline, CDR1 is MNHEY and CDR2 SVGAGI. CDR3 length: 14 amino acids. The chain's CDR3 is CASSWTGGNQPQHF. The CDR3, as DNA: TGTGCCAGCAGCTGGACAGGGGGGAATCAGCCCCAGCATTTT.

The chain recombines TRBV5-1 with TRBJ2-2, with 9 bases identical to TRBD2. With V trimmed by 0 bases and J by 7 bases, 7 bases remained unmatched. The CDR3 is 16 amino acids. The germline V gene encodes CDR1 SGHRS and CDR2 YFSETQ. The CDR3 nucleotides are TGCGCCAGCAGCTTGGTTTTAGCGGGAGTAAGCGGGGAGCTGTTTTTT. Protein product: CASSLVLAGVSGELFF.

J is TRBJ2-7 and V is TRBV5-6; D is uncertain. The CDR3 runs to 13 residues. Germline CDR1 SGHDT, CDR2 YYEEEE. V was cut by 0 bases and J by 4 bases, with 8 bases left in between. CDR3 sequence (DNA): TGTGCCAGCAGCTTGGGTTATCGGTACGAGCAGTACTTC. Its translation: CASSLGYRYEQYF.

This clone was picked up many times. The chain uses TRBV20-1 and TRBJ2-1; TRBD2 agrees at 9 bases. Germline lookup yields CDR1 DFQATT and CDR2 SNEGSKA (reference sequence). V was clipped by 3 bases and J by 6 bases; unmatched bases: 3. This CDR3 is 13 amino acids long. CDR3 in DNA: TGCAGTGCTAGTAGCGGGAGTGTCAATGAGCAGTTCTTC. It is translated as CSASSGSVNEQFF.

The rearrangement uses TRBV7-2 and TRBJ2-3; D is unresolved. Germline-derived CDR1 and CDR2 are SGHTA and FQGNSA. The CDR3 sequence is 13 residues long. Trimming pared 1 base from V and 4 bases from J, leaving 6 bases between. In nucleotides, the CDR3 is TGTGCCAGCAGCTTAGGCGTCGCAGATACGCAGTATTTT. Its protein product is CASSLGVADTQYF. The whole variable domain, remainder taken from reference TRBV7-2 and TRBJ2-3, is GAGVSQSPSNKVTEKGKDVELRCDPISGHTALYWYRQSLGQGLEFLIYFQGNSAPDKSGLPSDRFSAERTGGSVSTLTIQRTQQEDSAVYLCASSLGVADTQYFGPGTRLTVL.